Following are 29 T cell receptor beta chains from one sample sequenced in a study of blood T cell repertoires in COVID-19. TCRdb keeps only in-frame clones here, not all; method: immunoSEQ multiplex PCR. This sample has some 200,000 clones, with about three quarters found just once. Specimen: peripheral blood. These receptor sequences come from a woman between 65 and 79 years old with acute or convalescent COVID-19.

The V call is TRBV5-1, the J call TRBJ1-1; D gene uncertain. Trimming pared 8 bases from V and 0 bases from J, leaving 17 bases between. Germline V CDR1 and CDR2: SGHRS, YFSETQ. The CDR3 extends over 15 amino acids. The CDR3 DNA is TGCGCCAGTCGGCGGGAGGAATACATGAACACTGAAGCTTTCTTT. Translated, it gives CASRREEYMNTEAFF.

In its sample, this clone was seen a few times. The V call is TRBV19, the J call TRBJ1-1, with D unclear. Trimming cost V 4 bases and J 11 bases, with 14 bases left between them. The CDR3 contains 12 residues. Looked up from germline, CDR1 is LNHDA and CDR2 is SQIVND (reference sequence). Written as DNA, the CDR3 is TGTGCCAGTAGTAACTTCAAATCGAGGGCTTTCTTT. Encoded protein: CASSNFKSRAFF. The full variable domain, in which reference TRBV19 and TRBJ1-1 provide the parts outside the CDR3, is DGGITQSPKYLFRKEGQNVTLSCEQNLNHDAMYWYRQDPGQGLRLIYYSQIVNDFQKGDIAEGYSVSREKKESFPLTVTSAQKNPTAFYLCASSNFKSRAFFGQGTRLTVV.

V gene TRBV7-9 combines with J gene TRBJ1-1; TRBD1 is a possible D gene (5 bases). Trimming took 2 bases from V and 6 from J, leaving 13 bases between them. CDR3 length: 14 amino acids. Germline V gene lookup returns CDR1 SEHNR and CDR2 FQNEAQ (reference sequence). The CDR3 region is CASSLHQGFPEAFF. As DNA, the CDR3 is TGTGCCAGCAGCTTACACCAGGGTTTCCCTGAAGCTTTCTTT.

This chain connects TRBV11-2 to TRBJ2-2; 13 bases line up with TRBD2. The CDR3 covers 20 residues. Germline V gives CDR1 SGHAT, CDR2 FQNNGV. Trimming removed 0 bases from V and 2 bases from J; junction bases left unmatched: 9. The CDR3 loop reads CASSLDRRTSGGPNTGELFF. CDR3 nucleotides: TGTGCCAGCAGCTTAGATCGAAGGACTAGCGGGGGCCCAAACACCGGGGAGCTGTTTTTT.

This rearrangement joins TRBV7-6 to TRBJ2-5, with 10 bases fitting TRBD2. There are 18 residues in the CDR3. The germline V gene has CDR1 SGHVS and CDR2 FNYEAQ. The J segment lost 5 bases and the V segment lost 4 bases, leaving 16 bases of the junction unmatched. Written as DNA, the CDR3 is TGTGCCAGCAGCTCTGTAGTGGGAAGAGCGGGGGGGTTGGAGACCCAGTACTTC. It yields the protein CASSSVVGRAGGLETQYF.

The rearrangement uses TRBV6-4 and TRBJ2-5, with TRBD2 matching over 8 bases. Unmatched junction bases numbered 4, after V lost 2 bases and J lost 5 bases. This CDR3 has 14 residues. From germline, CDR1 is MRHNA and CDR2 SNTAGT. The chain's CDR3 is CASSDAGGGETQYF. In DNA form, the CDR3 reads TGTGCCAGCAGTGACGCGGGGGGCGGGGAGACCCAGTACTTC.

This chain uses TRBV3-1 (or the pseudogene TRBV3-2) with TRBJ1-2; the D gene is possibly TRBD1 (5 bases). Germline V lookup: CDR1 LGHDT, CDR2 YNNKEL (reference sequence). This CDR3 contains 13 residues. V gave up 0 bases and J gave up 7 bases, with 9 bases separating them. The CDR3 sequence: CASSQDRVSGYTF. The CDR3 bases are TGTGCCAGCAGCCAAGACAGGGTTAGTGGCTACACCTTC.

This clone was seen a handful of times. This chain links TRBV3-1 (or the pseudogene TRBV3-2) with TRBJ1-2; no definite D call. Trimming shortened V by 0 bases and J by 4 bases, and 9 bases separated the two germline ends. This CDR3 contains 14 residues. Per the germline V gene, CDR1 is LGHDT and CDR2 is YNNKEL (reference sequence). CDR3 sequence: CASSQEGRTYGYTF. CDR3 nucleotides: TGTGCCAGCAGCCAAGAAGGGAGGACCTATGGCTACACCTTC.

The chain employs TRBV4-2 and TRBJ2-1; 9 bases agree with TRBD2. Unmatched junction bases numbered 8, after V lost 4 bases and J lost 4 bases. The germline CDR1 and CDR2 sequences are LGHNA and YNFKEQ. The CDR3 runs 16 residues. The CDR3 loop is CASSRQQRGAYNEQFF. Written as DNA, the CDR3 is TGTGCCAGCAGCCGACAACAGCGGGGGGCGTACAATGAGCAGTTCTTC.

The genes are TRBV12-2 and TRBJ2-2; no check of the table's D call, TRBD1, against the DNA was made. TRBV12-2 is flagged as a pseudogene. The CDR3 consists of 16 residues. CDR3 nucleotide sequence: TGTGCAAGTCGCTTACCGGACAGGGATTTGACCGGGGAGCTGTTTTTT. Protein sequence: CASRLPDRDLTGELFF.

The chain couples TRBV19 to TRBJ2-5, with TRBD2 matching over 7 bases. CDR1 is LNHDA, CDR2 SQIVND, per germline (reference sequence). J lost 4 bases, V lost 6 bases, and 11 bases had no gene match. The CDR3 totals 15 residues. CDR3 amino acids: CASSYPGTGGETQYF. The CDR3 DNA is TGTGCCAGTAGCTATCCCGGGACGGGGGGAGAGACCCAGTACTTC.

The V and J genes are TRBV2 and TRBJ1-1, with 9 bases matching TRBD1. V trimming: 6 bases; J trimming: 1 base; junction bases outside the gene matches: 3. Germline values: CDR1 SNHLY, CDR2 FYNNEI. This CDR3 has 14 residues. The CDR3 here is CASRSGQGNTEAFF. CDR3 DNA sequence: TGTGCCAGCAGATCGGGACAGGGGAACACTGAAGCTTTCTTT.

The chain carries TRBV3-1 (or the pseudogene TRBV3-2) and TRBJ1-4; D remains unclear. V was shortened by 0 bases and J by 8 bases, with 13 bases between the two germline ends. This CDR3 spans 15 amino acids. Looked up from germline, CDR1 is LGHDT and CDR2 is YNNKEL (reference sequence). The CDR3: CASSQEMHRREKLFF. The CDR3 nucleotides read TGTGCCAGCAGCCAAGAAATGCACAGACGAGAAAAACTGTTTTTT.

The genes are TRBV9 and TRBJ1-2; 8 bases are a match to TRBD1. CDR3 length: 15 residues. Germline-derived CDR1 and CDR2 are SGDLS and YYNGEE. The ends lost 0 bases at V and 5 bases at J; junction bases unmatched: 6. This chain's CDR3 is CASSVAGQGWYGYTF. In nucleotides, the CDR3 is TGTGCCAGCAGCGTAGCTGGACAGGGTTGGTATGGCTACACCTTC.

This chain joins TRBV21-1 and TRBJ1-2. TRBV21-1 is noted as a pseudogene. The CDR3 runs 13 residues. The CDR3 loop is CASSLWGGEVYTF. The CDR3 nucleotides read TGTGCCAGCAGCTTGTGGGGGGGAGAGGTCTACACCTTC.

The gene calls are TRBV7-9 and TRBJ2-3; 9 bases are a match to TRBD1. The length of the CDR3 is 16 residues. V gave up 4 bases and J gave up 2 bases; unmatched junction bases: 7. Germline V gene sequence: CDR1 SEHNR, CDR2 FQNEAQ (reference sequence). CDR3 nucleotides: TGTGCCAGCAGCTCTTACCGGGACAGGGACACAGATACGCAGTATTTT. Protein product: CASSSYRDRDTDTQYF.

The V and J genes are TRBV12-3 or TRBV12-4 and TRBJ1-2; the D gene is possibly TRBD1 (6 bases). There are 13 residues in the CDR3. V gave up 6 bases and J gave up 6 bases, with 14 bases separating them. DNA of the CDR3: TGTGCCAGCAGCCCCGGGACACAGAATGGCTACACCTTC. This sequence encodes CASSPGTQNGYTF.

This clone has only one observation. The chain recombines TRBV18 with TRBJ1-1, with a possible D match to TRBD1 (6 bases). Trimming stripped 4 bases from V and 1 base from J, with 7 bases between. Per the germline V gene, CDR1 is KGHSH and CDR2 is LQKENI. CDR3 length: 13 residues. The CDR3 sequence: CASSQGQNTEAFF. In nucleotides, the CDR3 is TGTGCCAGCTCACAGGGACAGAACACTGAAGCTTTCTTT.

The rearrangement links TRBV7-6 to TRBJ2-1, with TRBD2 matching over 7 bases. CDR3 size: 17 residues. Unmatched junction bases numbered 15, after V lost 3 bases and J lost 7 bases. CDR1 is SGHVS and CDR2 is FNYEAQ in the germline V gene. CDR3: CASSFSPSGAKENEQFF. CDR3 sequence (DNA): TGTGCCAGCAGCTTTTCCCCAAGCGGGGCCAAAGAGAATGAGCAGTTCTTC.

This chain connects TRBV4-3 to TRBJ2-5; no clear D. The V end was cut by 4 bases, the J end by 4 bases, with 19 bases between. The CDR3 is 16 amino acids. The germline gives CDR1 LGHNA, CDR2 YSLEER. CDR3 in amino acids: CASSLGLGGSGETQYF. The CDR3 DNA sequence: TGCGCCAGCAGCCTAGGTCTAGGTGGCTCGGGAGAGACCCAGTACTTC.

This chain connects TRBV19 to TRBJ1-5, with no clear D. Trimming pared 3 bases from V and 1 base from J, leaving 7 bases between. The CDR3 loop spans 14 amino acids. Germline V lookup: CDR1 LNHDA, CDR2 SQIVND (reference sequence). The CDR3 DNA reads TGTGCCAGTAGTATCTATGTAAGCAATCAGCCCCAGCATTTT. Its protein product is CASSIYVSNQPQHF.

This chain connects TRBV30 to TRBJ2-7; TRBD2 matches at 10 bases. The CDR3 extends over 17 amino acids. Unmatched junction bases numbered 15, after V lost 5 bases and J lost 2 bases. Germline CDR1 GTSNPN, CDR2 SVGIG (reference sequence). As DNA, the CDR3 is TGTGCCTGGTCGGCCCGACTAAATAGCGGGGGGACCTACGAGCAGTACTTC. The encoded protein is CAWSARLNSGGTYEQYF.

This clone was counted between two and nine times. CDR3 bases: TGTGCCAGCAGCCCCTCGGCAGGGAAGAGGAACACTGAAGCTTTCTTT. Translation gives CASSPSAGKRNTEAFF. V usage is TRBV7-9 and J usage is TRBJ1-1, with D possibly matching TRBD1 (5 bases). CDR3 length: 16 residues. The V end was cut by 5 bases, the J end by 1 base, with 17 bases between. Germline V CDR1 and CDR2: SEHNR, FQNEAQ (reference sequence).

V is TRBV10-3 and J is TRBJ2-7; 11 nucleotides align to TRBD1. Germline lookup yields CDR1 ENHRY and CDR2 SYGVKD. The CDR3 spans 16 residues. Trimming removed 11 bases from V and 5 bases from J; junction bases left unmatched: 17. The CDR3 spells CASESPGQGVFHEQYF. The CDR3 coding sequence is TGTGCCTCCGAGTCCCCGGGACAGGGGGTTTTCCACGAGCAGTACTTC.

The rearrangement uses TRBV6-6 and TRBJ1-6; perhaps TRBD1 as D (5 bases). The CDR3 sequence is 14 residues long. The V and J ends lost 7 bases and 4 bases respectively, with 11 bases between them. Germline lookup yields CDR1 MNHNY and CDR2 SVGAGI (reference sequence). Here the CDR3 DNA reads TGTGCCAGCAAAGGGGAGGCGTATAATTCACCCCTCCACTTT. This gives the protein CASKGEAYNSPLHF.

There are a few counts of this clone. The chain recombines TRBV11-3 with TRBJ2-1; weak D call: TRBD1 (6 bases). CDR1 is SGHNT and CDR2 is YENEEA in the germline V gene. The germline V and J ends were trimmed by 1 base and 8 bases, with 12 bases remaining between them. The CDR3 has 14 residues. CDR3 coding DNA: TGTGCCAGCAGCTTAGGGGACACGTTCGATGAGCAGTTCTTC. Translating gives CASSLGDTFDEQFF.

The J gene is TRBJ1-2, the V gene TRBV7-9; 9 bases are a match to TRBD1. Germline trimming cut 8 bases from V and 7 bases from J; bases unmatched to any gene: 5. Germline V CDR1 and CDR2: SEHNR, FQNEAQ (reference sequence). There are 12 residues in the CDR3. The DNA of the CDR3 is TGTGCCAGCTCAGGACAGGGGTTTGGCTACACCTTC. Amino acid sequence: CASSGQGFGYTF.

This chain joins TRBV3-1 (or the pseudogene TRBV3-2) and TRBJ2-3; TRBD2 matches at 7 bases. CDR1 is LGHDT, CDR2 YNNKEL, per germline (reference sequence). The V gene end was trimmed by 5 bases and the J gene end by 4 bases; junction bases not matched to a gene: 6. CDR3 length: 14 residues. The CDR3 coding sequence is TGTGCCAGCAGCTTGAGTGGGGGGGCAGATACGCAGTATTTT. Amino acid sequence: CASSLSGGADTQYF.

The J gene is TRBJ1-2, the V gene TRBV18, with D possibly being TRBD1 (5 bases). CDR1 and CDR2 from the germline V gene are KGHSH and LQKENI. Trimming shortened V by 3 bases and J by 4 bases, and 6 bases separated the two germline ends. The CDR3 spans 12 residues. The CDR3 loop is CASSPGLYGYTF. DNA for the CDR3: TGTGCCAGCTCACCGGGGCTCTATGGCTACACCTTC.